This T cell receptor beta chain was recorded in a study of CD8+CD57+ T cells in acquired aplastic anemia. Study outcomes and limitations: Between patients and controls, 25 to 30 CD8+ CDR3 sequences were found in common.

The CDR3 extends over 14 amino acids. Germline V gene sequence: CDR1 SGHDT, CDR2 YYEEEE. V was shortened by 4 bases and J by 3 bases, with 14 bases between the two germline ends. In regard to this clonotype: Its matching antigen is unknown.

Genomic DNA acted as the template from which TCR beta VDJ combination and CDR3 sequence profiling were carried out. TCRdb redid the calling of the reads with MiXCR, one entry per CDR3 protein. The repertoire holds around 170,000 distinct CDR3 sequences, with 50% to 75% as singletons. V and J are TRBV5-6 and TRBJ2-7; D is unclear. Sequencing was done on a sample of sorted CD4+, CD8+, or CD8+CD57+ T cells (not recorded which) from PBMCs. The origin of this receptor is a human donor in good health. This CDR3 reads CASSASLISYEQYF. CDR3 DNA sequence: TGTGCCAGCAGCGCCTCCCTGATAAGCTACGAGCAGTACTTC.